These T cell receptor beta chains were read from a single sample in a study of blood T cell repertoires in COVID-19. TCRdb's copy holds only in-frame clones and misses some; the assay was immunoSEQ multiplex PCR. The table shows roughly 570,000 clones, with 85% to 90% occurring only once. Sequencing was carried out using peripheral blood. The receptors come from a woman in her forties or fifties with COVID-19, enrolled during active disease. CDR3s include the opening cysteine and the closing phenylalanine or tryptophan. The D gene is left open where the match is weak.

v_call,j_call,d_call,cdr3_aa,cdr3_nt
TRBV5-6,TRBJ1-2,.,CASSFFGISNYGYTF,TGTGCCAGCAGCTTCTTCGGGATCTCTAACTATGGCTACACCTTC
TRBV18,TRBJ1-4,TRBD1,CASSPGQGEAPNEKLFF,TGTGCCAGCTCACCTGGACAGGGCGAGGCCCCTAATGAAAAACTGTTTTTT
TRBV24-1,TRBJ2-1,.,CATSDQRRGTNEQFF,TGTGCCACCAGTGATCAGCGAAGGGGCACCAATGAGCAGTTCTTC
TRBV6-1,TRBJ1-6,.,CASSENRQVNSPLHF,TGTGCCAGCAGTGAAAATAGACAGGTCAATTCACCCCTCCACTTT
TRBV4-1,TRBJ2-7,.,CARWPLPTYEQYF,TGCGCCAGATGGCCTCTCCCCACCTACGAGCAGTACTTC
TRBV28,TRBJ2-4,TRBD2,CASSLGLAGGNIQYF,TGTGCCAGCAGTTTAGGATTAGCCGGGGGGAACATTCAGTACTTC
TRBV29-1,TRBJ1-1,.,CSVVGQSNTEAFF,TGCAGCGTTGTAGGACAATCGAACACTGAAGCTTTCTTT
TRBV7-3,TRBJ2-2,TRBD2,CASSLRLAGGRGGELFF,TGTGCCAGCAGCCTGAGACTAGCGGGGGGCCGTGGCGGGGAGCTGTTTTTT
TRBV19,TRBJ2-7,.,CASKGDEQYF,TGTGCCAGTAAAGGAGACGAGCAGTACTTC
TRBV27,TRBJ1-1,TRBD1,CASSTSGGVTEAFF,TGTGCCAGCAGTACATCAGGGGGAGTCACTGAAGCTTTCTTT